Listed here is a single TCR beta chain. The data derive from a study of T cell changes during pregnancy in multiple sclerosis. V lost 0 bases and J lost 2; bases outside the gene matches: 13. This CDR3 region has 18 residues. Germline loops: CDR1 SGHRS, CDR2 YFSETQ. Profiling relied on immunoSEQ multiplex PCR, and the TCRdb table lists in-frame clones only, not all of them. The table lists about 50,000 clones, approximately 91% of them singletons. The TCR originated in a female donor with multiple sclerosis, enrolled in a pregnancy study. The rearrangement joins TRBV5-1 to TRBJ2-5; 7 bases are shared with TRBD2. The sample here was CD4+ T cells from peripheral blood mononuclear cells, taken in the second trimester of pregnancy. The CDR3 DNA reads TGCGCCAGCAGCTTGGGACGGGGTTCCGGGACTAAGCAAGAGACCCAGTACTTC. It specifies CASSLGRGSGTKQETQYF.